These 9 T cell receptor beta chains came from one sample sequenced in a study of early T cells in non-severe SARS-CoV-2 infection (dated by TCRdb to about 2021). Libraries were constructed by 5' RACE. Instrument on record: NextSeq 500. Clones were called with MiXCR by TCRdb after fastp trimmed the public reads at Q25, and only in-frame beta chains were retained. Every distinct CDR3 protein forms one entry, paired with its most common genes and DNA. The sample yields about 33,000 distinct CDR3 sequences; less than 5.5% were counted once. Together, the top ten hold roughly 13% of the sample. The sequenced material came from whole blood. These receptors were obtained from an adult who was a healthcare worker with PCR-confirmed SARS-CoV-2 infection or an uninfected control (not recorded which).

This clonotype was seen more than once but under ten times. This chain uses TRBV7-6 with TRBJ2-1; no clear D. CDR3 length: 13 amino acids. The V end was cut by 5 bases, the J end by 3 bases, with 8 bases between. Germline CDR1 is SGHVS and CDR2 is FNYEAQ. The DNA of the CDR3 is TGTGCCAGCAGCCCCCTCCGCTACAATGAGCAGTTCTTC. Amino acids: CASSPLRYNEQFF.

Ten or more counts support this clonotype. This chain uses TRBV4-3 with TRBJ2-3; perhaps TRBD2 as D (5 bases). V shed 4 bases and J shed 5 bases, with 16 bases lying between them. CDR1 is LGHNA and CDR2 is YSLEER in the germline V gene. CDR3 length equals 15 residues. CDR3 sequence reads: CASSREAVTLDTQYF. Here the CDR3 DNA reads TGCGCCAGCAGCCGAGAAGCGGTGACATTAGATACGCAGTATTTT.

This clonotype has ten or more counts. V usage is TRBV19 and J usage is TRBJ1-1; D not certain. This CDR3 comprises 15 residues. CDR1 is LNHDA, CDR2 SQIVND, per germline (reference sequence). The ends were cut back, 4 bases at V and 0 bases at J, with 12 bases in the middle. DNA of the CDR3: TGTGCCAGTAGTACCCAAGAAGGCGTGAACACTGAAGCTTTCTTT. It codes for CASSTQEGVNTEAFF.

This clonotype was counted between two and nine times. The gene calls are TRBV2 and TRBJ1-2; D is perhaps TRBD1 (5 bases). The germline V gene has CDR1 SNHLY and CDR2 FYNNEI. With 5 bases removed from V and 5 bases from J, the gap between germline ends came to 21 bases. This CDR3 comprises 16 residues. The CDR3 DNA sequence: TGTGCCAGCAGTTTCAACCGGGACCCTAAGTTTTATGGCTACACCTTC. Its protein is CASSFNRDPKFYGYTF. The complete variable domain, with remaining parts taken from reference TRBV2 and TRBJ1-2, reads EPEVTQTPSHQVTQMGQEVILRCVPISNHLYFYWYRQILGQKVEFLVSFYNNEISEKSEIFDDQFSVERPDGSNFTLKIRSTKLEDSAMYFCASSFNRDPKFYGYTFGSGTRLTVV.

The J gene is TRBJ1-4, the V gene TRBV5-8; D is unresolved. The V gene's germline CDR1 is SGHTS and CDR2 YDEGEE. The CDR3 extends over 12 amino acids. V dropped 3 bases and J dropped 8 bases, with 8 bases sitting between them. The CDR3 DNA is TGTGCCAGCAGCTACCTAAGAGAAAAACTGTTTTTT. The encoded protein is CASSYLREKLFF.

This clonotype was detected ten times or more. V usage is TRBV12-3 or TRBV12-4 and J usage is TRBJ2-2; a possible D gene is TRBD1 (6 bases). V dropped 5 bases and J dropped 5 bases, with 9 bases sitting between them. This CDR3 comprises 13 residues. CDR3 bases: TGTGCCAGCAGTCTTCAGGGGACCGGGGAGCTGTTTTTT. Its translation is CASSLQGTGELFF.

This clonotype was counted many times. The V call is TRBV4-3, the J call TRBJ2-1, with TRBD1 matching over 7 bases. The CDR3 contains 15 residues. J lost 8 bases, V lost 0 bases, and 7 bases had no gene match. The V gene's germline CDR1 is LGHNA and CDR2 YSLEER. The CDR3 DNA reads TGCGCCAGCAGCCAAGATGACAGGGTGGGGGATGAGCAGTTCTTC. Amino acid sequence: CASSQDDRVGDEQFF.

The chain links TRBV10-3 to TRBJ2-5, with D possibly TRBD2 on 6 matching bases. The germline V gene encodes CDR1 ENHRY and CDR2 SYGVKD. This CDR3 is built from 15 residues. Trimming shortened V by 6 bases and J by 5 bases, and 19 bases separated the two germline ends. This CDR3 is CAIRRGNSDAETQYF. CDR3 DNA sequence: TGTGCCATCAGGCGGGGAAACTCGGATGCTGAGACCCAGTACTTC.

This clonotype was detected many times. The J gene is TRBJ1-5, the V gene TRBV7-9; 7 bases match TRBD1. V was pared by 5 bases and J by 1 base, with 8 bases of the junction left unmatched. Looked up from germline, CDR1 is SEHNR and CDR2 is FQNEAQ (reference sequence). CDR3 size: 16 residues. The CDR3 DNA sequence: TGTGCCAGCAGCACAGACAGGGTTGGGAGCAATCAGCCCCAGCATTTT. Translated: CASSTDRVGSNQPQHF.